These 8 T cell receptor beta chains were sequenced from one sample in a study of control samples from healthy donors and cancer patients. Assay: immunoSEQ multiplex PCR; the TCRdb copy retains only in-frame clones and omits some. The data hold over 40,000 clones, with more than 70% observed a single time. Sequencing was performed on PBMCs. These receptors all come from a man in his fifties with head and neck cancer.

The chain employs TRBV6-1 and TRBJ2-5; D may correspond to TRBD1 or TRBD2 (5 bases each). V lost 1 base and J lost 2, with 11 bases in between. The CDR3 has 15 residues. CDR1 and CDR2 (germline): MNHNS, SASEGT. In DNA form, the CDR3 reads TGTGCCAGCAGTGAAGGGTCCTGGGGGCAAGAGACCCAGTACTTC. Translating gives CASSEGSWGQETQYF.

This rearrangement joins TRBV9 to TRBJ1-6; perhaps TRBD1 as D (6 bases). V dropped 4 bases and J dropped 1 base, with 9 bases sitting between them. Germline lookup yields CDR1 SGDLS and CDR2 YYNGEE. The CDR3 covers 15 residues. The CDR3 DNA reads as TGTGCCAGCAGCCCGAGGGGGTCCTATAATTCACCCCTCCACTTT. It yields the protein CASSPRGSYNSPLHF.

The V and J genes are TRBV5-1 and TRBJ2-1; 13 bases map to TRBD2. The CDR3 consists of 19 residues. The ends lost 3 bases at V and 0 bases at J; junction bases unmatched: 9. Germline CDR1 reads SGHRS; CDR2 reads YFSETQ. DNA of the CDR3: TGCGCCAGCAGCTCAAGGACTAGCGGGGGCCCTTCCTCCTACAATGAGCAGTTCTTC. Encoded protein: CASSSRTSGGPSSYNEQFF.

In its sample, this clone was seen a few times. The chain uses TRBV30 and TRBJ2-7; the D is unclear. The CDR3 extends over 14 amino acids. Germline V gene lookup returns CDR1 GTSNPN and CDR2 SVGIG (reference sequence). The germline V and J ends were trimmed by 4 bases and 2 bases, with 15 bases remaining between them. The CDR3 loop reads CAWNALRGTYEQYF. In DNA, the CDR3 is TGTGCCTGGAATGCCCTCCGTGGAACCTACGAGCAGTACTTC.

This chain uses TRBV21-1 with TRBJ2-1; the D call of TRBD2 is as the table states it, not checked on the DNA. TRBV21-1 is deemed a pseudogene. This CDR3 spans 16 amino acids. CDR3 sequence (DNA): TGTGCCAGCAGCATACATTTAGCGGGGTGGGGCAATGAGCAGTTCTTC. It specifies CASSIHLAGWGNEQFF.

J is TRBJ2-1 and V is TRBV20-1, with D hard to call. V shed 6 bases and J shed 9 bases, with 12 bases lying between them. CDR1 is DFQATT, CDR2 SNEGSKA, per germline (reference sequence). The length of the CDR3 is 11 residues. The CDR3 sequence is CSAARAAEQFF. The CDR3 region has the DNA TGCAGTGCGGCTAGGGCGGCTGAGCAGTTCTTC.

The chain is built from TRBV10-3 and TRBJ1-1; D is unclear. Trimming took off 0 bases at V and 6 bases at J, with 11 bases between the two ends. Germline assignment: CDR1 ENHRY and CDR2 SYGVKD. The CDR3 extends over 14 amino acids. Written as DNA, the CDR3 is TGTGCCATCAGTGAGTCTTCCAGGTTCGCTGAAGCTTTCTTT. Protein: CAISESSRFAEAFF.

The J gene is TRBJ2-5, the V gene TRBV5-1; possible D gene TRBD1, 5 bases. This CDR3 is 14 amino acids long. The V gene's germline CDR1 is SGHRS and CDR2 YFSETQ. The V end was cut by 4 bases, the J end by 5 bases, with 15 bases between. In DNA, the CDR3 is TGCGCCAGCAGCGCCCAGGGTGTTTCGGAGACCCAGTACTTC. Amino acid sequence: CASSAQGVSETQYF.